What follows are 5 T cell receptor beta chains derived from one specimen sequenced in a study of T cell responses to AZD1222 COVID-19 vaccine. Here immunoSEQ multiplex PCR was the method, and the copy in TCRdb shows in-frame clones only, minus some. The table lists over 70,000 clones, about 74% of them singletons. This specimen consisted of peripheral blood, obtained 28 days after the second dose of the MenACWY control vaccine. The receptors derive from an adult who received the MenACWY meningococcal vaccine as a control.

The chain couples TRBV27 to TRBJ2-3; unclear D gene. Trimming removed 5 bases from V and 7 bases from J, with 13 bases in between. The CDR3 is made up of 13 amino acids. Germline CDR1 reads MNHEY; CDR2 reads SMNVEV (reference sequence). CDR3 region: CASSQRLENTQYF. CDR3 DNA: TGTGCCAGCAGTCAACGGCTTGAGAATACGCAGTATTTT.

CDR3 loop: CASSPTRGGPGAFF. CDR3 sequence (DNA): TGTGCCAGCAGCCCAACCCGTGGGGGGCCGGGAGCTTTCTTT. The rearrangement joins TRBV7-8 to TRBJ1-1; maybe TRBD1 (6 bases). This CDR3 has 14 residues. V was trimmed by 5 bases and J by 10 bases, leaving 20 bases between them. Germline assignment: CDR1 SGHVS and CDR2 FQNEAQ.

This chain joins TRBV6-5 and TRBJ1-2; tentatively, D is TRBD1 (5 bases). Trimming shortened V by 6 bases and J by 0 bases, and 11 bases separated the two germline ends. CDR1 is MNHEY, CDR2 SVGAGI, per germline. The CDR3 loop spans 14 amino acids. The CDR3 nucleotides are TGTGCCAGCAGGGGGGGACGGACTAACTATGGCTACACCTTC. Protein: CASRGGRTNYGYTF.

The genes are TRBV21-1 and TRBJ2-4; the table calls TRBD2, which could not be checked here. TRBV21-1 is a pseudogene locus. This CDR3 comprises 12 residues. CDR3 protein: CATLTRYDIQYF. The CDR3, as DNA: TGTGCCACCCTCACTAGATATGACATTCAGTACTTC.

V usage is TRBV12-3 or TRBV12-4 and J usage is TRBJ2-6; D is unclear. The V end was cut by 7 bases, the J end by 0 bases, with 4 bases between. This CDR3 contains 13 residues. DNA for the CDR3: TGTGCCAGCACCATCTCTGGGGCCAACGTCCTGACTTTC. Protein sequence: CASTISGANVLTF.